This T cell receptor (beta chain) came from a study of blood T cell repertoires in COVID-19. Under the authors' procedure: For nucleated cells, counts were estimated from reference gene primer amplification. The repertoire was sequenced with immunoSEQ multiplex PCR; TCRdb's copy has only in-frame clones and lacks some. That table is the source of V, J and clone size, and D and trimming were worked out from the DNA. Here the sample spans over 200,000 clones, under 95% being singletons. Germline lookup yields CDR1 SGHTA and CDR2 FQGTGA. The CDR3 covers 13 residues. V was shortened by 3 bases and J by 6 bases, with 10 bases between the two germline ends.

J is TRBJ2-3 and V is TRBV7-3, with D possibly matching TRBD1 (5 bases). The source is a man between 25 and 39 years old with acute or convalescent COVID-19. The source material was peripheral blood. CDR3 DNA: TGTGCCAGCAGCTTGGGCAGGGCGGATACGCAGTATTTT. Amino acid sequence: CASSLGRADTQYF.